The 21 T cell receptor beta chains below come from one sample, sequenced in a study of T-cell memory formation after mild COVID-19 (dated by TCRdb to 2020 to 2023). Library creation used 5' RACE. The sequencing machine was an Illumina NovaSeq 6000. TCRdb ran its own pipeline on the public reads, namely fastp trimming at Q25 and MiXCR clone calling, and kept in-frame beta chains. Here each entry gathers all rows of one CDR3 protein and keeps the most common genes and DNA. This sample has 110,000 or so distinct CDR3 sequences in its table, and approximately 21% of those were observed once. Jointly, the top ten make up approximately 40% of the sample. Sequenced: PBMCs or a T cell subset sorted from them (not recorded which). Every receptor here comes from a young man who had mild COVID-19 (a few samples of this study predate the infection). The sample titles of this study are shuffled in the database, so cell type and time point are left out; the donor was told from shared clones.

This sequence joins TRBV27 and TRBJ2-7; D not resolved. Germline CDR1 and CDR2: MNHEY and SMNVEV (reference sequence). The V end was cut by 3 bases, the J end by 0 bases, with 9 bases between. The CDR3 runs 14 residues. The CDR3 DNA reads as TGTGCCAGCAGTTTTACGGAGCCCTCCTACGAGCAGTACTTC. Its translation is CASSFTEPSYEQYF.

This clonotype has ten or more counts. The chain carries TRBV6-2 or TRBV6-3 and TRBJ2-1; unclear D gene. The CDR3 runs 13 residues. Germline V gene lookup returns CDR1 MNHEY and CDR2 SVGEGT. The V end was cut by 2 bases, the J end by 5 bases, with 7 bases between. The CDR3 region has the DNA TGTGCCAGCAGTTACAGGGAAAACAATGAGCAGTTCTTC. Its protein is CASSYRENNEQFF.

This chain joins TRBV5-6 and TRBJ2-1; TRBD1 matches at 8 bases. CDR3 size: 15 residues. CDR1 is SGHDT and CDR2 is YYEEEE in the germline V gene. V lost 2 bases and J lost 3; bases outside the gene matches: 4. As DNA, the CDR3 is TGTGCCAGCAGCTTTATGGACAGGGTCTACAATGAGCAGTTCTTC. Its protein is CASSFMDRVYNEQFF.

The DNA of the CDR3 is TGTGCCAGCAGCGTAGCTGACGGACACTCCTACGAGCAGTACTTC. This translates into CASSVADGHSYEQYF. V and J are TRBV9 and TRBJ2-7, with D perhaps TRBD1 (5 bases). The CDR3 sequence is 15 residues long. Germline assignment: CDR1 SGDLS and CDR2 YYNGEE. V was pared by 0 bases and J by 0 bases, with 10 bases between.

The gene calls are TRBV29-1 and TRBJ2-3; D may correspond to TRBD1 or TRBD2 (5 bases each). The germline V gene has CDR1 SQVTM and CDR2 ANQGSEA. V was cut by 1 base and J by 3 bases, with 8 bases left in between. This CDR3 is 13 amino acids long. CDR3 coding DNA: TGCAGCGTTGAAGTCGAGGGGACAGATACGCAGTATTTT. Its translation: CSVEVEGTDTQYF.

The V gene is TRBV5-4, the J gene TRBJ1-2, with 10 bases that match TRBD1. V lost 1 base, J lost 5 bases, and 8 bases stayed unmatched. This CDR3 comprises 16 residues. The germline CDR1 and CDR2 sequences are SGHNT and YYREEE (reference sequence). CDR3 residues: CASSLHPGQGGYGYTF. CDR3 sequence (DNA): TGTGCCAGCAGCTTGCACCCCGGACAGGGGGGGTATGGCTACACCTTC.

The V and J genes are TRBV7-9 and TRBJ2-3; D remains ambiguous. CDR1 and CDR2 (germline): SEHNR, FQNEAQ (reference sequence). V shed 4 bases and J shed 4 bases, with 9 bases lying between them. This CDR3 spans 13 amino acids. The chain's CDR3 is CASSSGPPDTQYF. CDR3 nucleotides: TGTGCCAGCAGCTCCGGACCCCCAGATACGCAGTATTTT.

The V call is TRBV5-1, the J call TRBJ2-4; D perhaps matches TRBD1 (5 bases). The V and J ends lost 0 bases and 4 bases respectively, with 8 bases between them. CDR3 size: 14 residues. Germline loops: CDR1 SGHRS, CDR2 YFSETQ. The CDR3 region has the DNA TGCGCCAGCAGCTTGGCAGGGTCTAAAAACATTCAGTACTTC. This encodes CASSLAGSKNIQYF.

This clonotype was found a few times. The V and J genes are TRBV19 and TRBJ2-5; D perhaps matches TRBD2 (5 bases). V dropped 3 bases and J dropped 0 bases, with 5 bases sitting between them. Germline CDR1 is LNHDA and CDR2 is SQIVND (reference sequence). The CDR3 contains 13 residues. Written as DNA, the CDR3 is TGTGCCAGTAGTATCGGGAACCAAGAGACCCAGTACTTC. Protein: CASSIGNQETQYF.

This clonotype was detected a few times. J is TRBJ1-2 and V is TRBV6-2 or TRBV6-3, with TRBD1 as a possible D gene (5 bases). This CDR3 contains 14 residues. With 0 bases removed from V and 9 bases from J, the gap between germline ends came to 14 bases. Germline loops: CDR1 MNHEY, CDR2 SVGEGT. The CDR3 protein is CASSYSTLRGRYTF. The CDR3 DNA sequence: TGTGCCAGCAGTTACTCTACGTTGAGGGGCCGCTACACCTTC.

V usage is TRBV20-1 and J usage is TRBJ2-2; D is undetermined. The CDR3 has 15 residues. Germline CDR1 DFQATT, CDR2 SNEGSKA (reference sequence). V was clipped by 0 bases and J by 6 bases, with 14 bases between them. Written as DNA, the CDR3 is TGCAGTGCTAGAGATAGGGAAAGTTTCTCCGGGGAGCTGTTTTTT. Translation: CSARDRESFSGELFF.

Ten or more counts support this clonotype. The J gene is TRBJ2-1, the V gene TRBV25-1; 10 nucleotides match TRBD1. The J segment lost 6 bases and the V segment lost 10 bases, leaving 15 bases of the junction unmatched. Germline-derived CDR1 and CDR2 are MGHDK and SYGVNS. This CDR3 is 16 amino acids long. DNA for the CDR3: TGTGCCACCAATGGCGGGGACAGGGGTGTTTCCAATGAGCAGTTCTTC. Its translation: CATNGGDRGVSNEQFF. The full variable domain, with the rest looked up from reference TRBV25-1 and TRBJ2-1, is EADIYQTPRYLVIGTGKKITLECSQTMGHDKMYWYQQDPGMELHLIHYSYGVNSTEKGDLSSESTVSRIRTEHFPLTLESARPSHTSQYLCATNGGDRGVSNEQFFGPGTRLTVL.

This clonotype was counted only a few times. J is TRBJ1-2 and V is TRBV9; 7 nucleotides align to TRBD1. From germline, CDR1 is SGDLS and CDR2 YYNGEE. V lost 0 bases and J lost 1; bases outside the gene matches: 6. There are 16 residues in the CDR3. The CDR3 spells CASSVGGGRNNYGYTF. As DNA, the CDR3 is TGTGCCAGCAGCGTAGGAGGGGGCCGGAATAACTATGGCTACACCTTC.

This clonotype appeared a few times. CDR3 amino acids: CSARGQGYSDTQYF. CDR3 in DNA: TGCAGTGCTAGAGGGCAGGGGTATTCAGATACGCAGTATTTT. J is TRBJ2-3 and V is TRBV20-1; the D gene is possibly TRBD1 (6 bases). CDR1 and CDR2 from the germline V gene are DFQATT and SNEGSKA (reference sequence). The CDR3 runs 14 residues. Trimming pared 1 base from V and 4 bases from J, leaving 12 bases between.

This clonotype was recorded a few times. The V and J genes are TRBV29-1 and TRBJ2-1; perhaps TRBD1 as D (5 bases). Trimming pared 4 bases from V and 6 bases from J, leaving 10 bases between. The CDR3 is 12 residues long. Germline values: CDR1 SQVTM, CDR2 ANQGSEA. The CDR3 loop reads CSVVGQTNEQFF. The CDR3 DNA follows: TGCAGCGTTGTGGGGCAGACCAATGAGCAGTTCTTC.

This CDR3 reads CASTRTGGSQETQYF. The CDR3 bases are TGTGCCAGCACCAGGACAGGGGGTAGCCAAGAGACCCAGTACTTC. This rearrangement joins TRBV6-5 to TRBJ2-5; 10 positions match TRBD1. The junction had 6 bases not matched to a gene; V was cut back by 7 bases and J by 1 base. In germline, CDR1 is MNHEY, CDR2 SVGAGI. The CDR3 sequence is 15 residues long.

The chain recombines TRBV7-9 with TRBJ2-2, with 7 bases identical to TRBD1. Per the germline V gene, CDR1 is SEHNR and CDR2 is FQNEAQ (reference sequence). V was clipped by 1 base and J by 8 bases; unmatched bases: 7. This CDR3 contains 15 residues. The DNA for the CDR3 is TGTGCCAGCAGCTTAGGACAGGGAAGAGCGGGGGAGCTGTTTTTT. It encodes CASSLGQGRAGELFF.

Only a few counts were recorded for this clonotype. This chain connects TRBV7-8 to TRBJ2-3; 8 bases align to TRBD1. The CDR3 covers 17 residues. Looked up from germline, CDR1 is SGHVS and CDR2 is FQNEAQ. V lost 0 bases, J lost 4 bases, and 9 bases stayed unmatched. In nucleotides, the CDR3 is TGTGCCAGCAGCTTAGCGCAGACAGGGGAATTGGCAGATACGCAGTATTTT. Residues: CASSLAQTGELADTQYF.

There are a few counts of this clonotype. The chain employs TRBV5-5 and TRBJ2-4, with D possibly TRBD1 on 6 matching bases. In germline, CDR1 is SGHKS, CDR2 YYEKEE (reference sequence). This CDR3 contains 17 residues. Trimming took 5 bases from V and 6 from J, leaving 24 bases between them. CDR3 DNA: TGTGCCAGCAGGCCCCCAGGGGCAACGAGAGGAATAAACATTCAGTACTTC. This gives the protein CASRPPGATRGINIQYF.

V is TRBV7-2 and J is TRBJ2-3; unclear D gene. Looked up from germline, CDR1 is SGHTA and CDR2 is FQGNSA. Trimming left V 2 bases short and J 0 bases short, with 3 bases between. The CDR3 loop spans 13 amino acids. The CDR3 reads CASSLLSTDTQYF. DNA of the CDR3: TGTGCCAGCAGCTTACTCAGCACAGATACGCAGTATTTT.

CDR3 sequence reads: CAISEGGTYEQYV. The CDR3 coding sequence is TGTGCCATCAGTGAGGGAGGGACCTACGAGCAGTACGTC. The chain has TRBV10-3 and TRBJ2-7, with D possibly being TRBD2 (6 bases). CDR3 length: 13 amino acids. Trimming took 2 bases from V and 2 from J, leaving 7 bases between them. Germline-derived CDR1 and CDR2 are ENHRY and SYGVKD.